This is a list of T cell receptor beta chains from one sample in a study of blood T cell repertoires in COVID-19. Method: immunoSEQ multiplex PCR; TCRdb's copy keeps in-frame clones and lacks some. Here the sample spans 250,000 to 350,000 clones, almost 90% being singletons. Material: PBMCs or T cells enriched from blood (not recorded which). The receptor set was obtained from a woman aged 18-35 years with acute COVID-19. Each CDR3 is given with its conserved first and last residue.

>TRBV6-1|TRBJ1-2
CASSEASQNNYGYTF
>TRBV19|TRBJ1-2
CASSGTLRGTYGYTF
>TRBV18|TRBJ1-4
CASSGLQGTNEKLFF
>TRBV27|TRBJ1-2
CASSTEGGTGEDNGYTF
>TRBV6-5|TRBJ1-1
CASIPGTPNTEAFF
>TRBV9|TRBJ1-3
CASTQALSGNTIYF
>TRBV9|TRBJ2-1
CASSPEQTSNEQFF
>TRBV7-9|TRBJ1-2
CASSLRGRGPDGYTF
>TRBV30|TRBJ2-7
CAWSATGLEQYF
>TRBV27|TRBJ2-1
CASSLLDSYNEQFF
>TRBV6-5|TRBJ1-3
CASSYAVNSGNTIYF
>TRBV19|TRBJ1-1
CASSIGANTEAFF
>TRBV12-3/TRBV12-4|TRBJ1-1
CATQDRRFEAFF
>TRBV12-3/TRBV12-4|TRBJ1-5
CASSPDGGQPQHF
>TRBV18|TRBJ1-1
CASSPEILQGNTEAFF
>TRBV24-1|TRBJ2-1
CATSDRLAGGVNEQFF
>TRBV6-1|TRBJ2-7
CASSERGGNEQYF
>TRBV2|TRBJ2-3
CASLWASGRRDTQYF
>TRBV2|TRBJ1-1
CAIVSTGGAKGTEAFF
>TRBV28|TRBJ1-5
CASGTGTGSIQPQHF
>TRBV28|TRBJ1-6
CASSSPDRAGGSPLHF
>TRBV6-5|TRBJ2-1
CAVRTSSHNEQFF
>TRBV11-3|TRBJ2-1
CASSQQRGSSYNEQFF
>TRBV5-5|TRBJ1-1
CASSSPEGGNEAFF
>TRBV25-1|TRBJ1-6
CASRALGGSPLHF
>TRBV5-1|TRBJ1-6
CASSRGTGVTFNSPLHF
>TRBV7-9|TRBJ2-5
CASSLVAFQETQYF
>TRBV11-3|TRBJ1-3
CASRQVSGNTIYF
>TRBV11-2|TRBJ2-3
CASSLDGVGEFTDTQYF
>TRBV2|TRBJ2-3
CASSVDRGRDTQYF
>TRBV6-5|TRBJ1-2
CASSRQNYGYTF
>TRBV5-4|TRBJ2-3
CASTRQGATDTQYF
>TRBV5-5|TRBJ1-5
CASSLDQGGQPQHF
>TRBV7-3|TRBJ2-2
CASSFRPRGETGELFF
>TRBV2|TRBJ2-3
CASSEQGLTDTQYF
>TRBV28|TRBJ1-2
CASSFGGDYGYTF
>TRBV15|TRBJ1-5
CATSRDGLMGLDQPQHF
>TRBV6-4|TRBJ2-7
CASSRQGPGEQYF
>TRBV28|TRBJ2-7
CASRPTGFEQYF
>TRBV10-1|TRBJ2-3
CASSESGRRGTDTQYF
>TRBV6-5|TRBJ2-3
CASSRSDTDTQYF
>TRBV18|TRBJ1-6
CASSPAGTNSPLHF
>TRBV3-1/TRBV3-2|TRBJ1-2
CASSPTGQRTYGYTF